This passage covers 8 T cell receptor beta chains from one sample sequenced in a study of technical replicates of blood from a few donors. Clones were sequenced by immunoSEQ multiplex PCR, and TCRdb holds only the in-frame ones, with some missing. The sample contains nearly 95,000 clones, 96% of which appear only once. Sequencing used T cells isolated from PBMCs. These receptors came from a human donor in good health.

This clone was picked up one time. The chain couples TRBV4-2 to TRBJ2-5; the D gene is possibly TRBD1 (6 bases). The CDR3 is made up of 13 amino acids. Germline CDR1 LGHNA, CDR2 YNFKEQ. V was pared by 2 bases and J by 4 bases, with 8 bases between. The CDR3 region has the DNA TGTGCCAGCAGCCAATGGACAGCAGAGACCCAGTACTTC. Translated, it gives CASSQWTAETQYF.

The chain has TRBV15 and TRBJ1-2, with D maybe TRBD1 (6 bases). The ends were cut back, 9 bases at V and 0 bases at J, with 11 bases in the middle. The CDR3 covers 13 residues. Per germline, CDR1 LNHNV and CDR2 YYDKDF (reference sequence). Here the CDR3 reads CATAQGANYGYTF. The CDR3 bases are TGTGCCACGGCACAGGGAGCTAACTATGGCTACACCTTC.

This clone was seen just once. V and J are TRBV14 and TRBJ2-2, with 8 bases aligning to TRBD1. The V gene end was trimmed by 2 bases and the J gene end by 5 bases; junction bases not matched to a gene: 10. Per germline, CDR1 SGHDN and CDR2 FVKESK. This CDR3 comprises 17 residues. In DNA, the CDR3 is TGTGCCAGCAGCCAATTCGGGACAGGAGGTTTTACCGGGGAGCTGTTTTTT. Translating it yields CASSQFGTGGFTGELFF.

The rearrangement uses TRBV19 and TRBJ1-1, with 8 nucleotides matching TRBD1. V trimming: 3 bases; J trimming: 5 bases; junction bases outside the gene matches: 5. The CDR3 is 14 amino acids. The germline CDR1 and CDR2 sequences are LNHDA and SQIVND (reference sequence). CDR3 protein: CASSMDRVRTEAFF. The CDR3 bases are TGTGCCAGTAGTATGGACAGGGTTAGGACTGAAGCTTTCTTT.

This chain connects TRBV7-3 to TRBJ2-1; 10 nucleotides agree with TRBD2. V was pared by 1 base and J by 9 bases, with 6 bases of the junction left unmatched. In germline, CDR1 is SGHTA, CDR2 FQGTGA. The length of the CDR3 is 15 residues. CDR3: CASSLMASGSGEQFF. The CDR3 DNA is TGTGCCAGCAGCTTAATGGCTAGCGGGAGCGGTGAGCAGTTCTTC.

The chain uses TRBV5-1 and TRBJ1-2; the match to TRBD1 covers 8 bases. J was trimmed by 4 bases and V by 4 bases; bases with no gene match: 6. The CDR3 is 14 amino acids. Per the germline V gene, CDR1 is SGHRS and CDR2 is YFSETQ. The DNA of the CDR3 is TGCGCCAGCAGCCACGGACAGGGAACCTATGGCTACACCTTC. Translating gives CASSHGQGTYGYTF.

The chain is built from TRBV5-1 and TRBJ2-7; TRBD2 matches 11 bases. The germline CDR1 and CDR2 sequences are SGHRS and YFSETQ. The CDR3 totals 16 residues. The trim removed 0 bases at V and 2 bases at J, leaving 4 bases unmatched. This chain's CDR3 is CASSLATSGAPYEQYF. DNA for the CDR3: TGCGCCAGCAGCTTGGCGACTAGCGGGGCTCCCTACGAGCAGTACTTC. The variable domain in full, completed from reference TRBV5-1 and TRBJ2-7, reads KAGVTQTPRYLIKTRGQQVTLSCSPISGHRSVSWYQQTPGQGLQFLFEYFSETQRNKGNFPGRFSGRQFSNSRSEMNVSTLELGDSALYLCASSLATSGAPYEQYFGPGTRLTVT.

The CDR3 region has the DNA TGTGCCAGCGCCTCTAGCGGGAGGCTGAACACCGGGGAGCTGTTTTTT. It translates to CASASSGRLNTGELFF. This chain uses TRBV27 with TRBJ2-2, with 11 positions matching TRBD2. J gave up 1 base and V 8 bases, and 6 bases lay outside the gene matches. Germline assignment: CDR1 MNHEY and CDR2 SMNVEV (reference sequence). CDR3 length: 16 amino acids.